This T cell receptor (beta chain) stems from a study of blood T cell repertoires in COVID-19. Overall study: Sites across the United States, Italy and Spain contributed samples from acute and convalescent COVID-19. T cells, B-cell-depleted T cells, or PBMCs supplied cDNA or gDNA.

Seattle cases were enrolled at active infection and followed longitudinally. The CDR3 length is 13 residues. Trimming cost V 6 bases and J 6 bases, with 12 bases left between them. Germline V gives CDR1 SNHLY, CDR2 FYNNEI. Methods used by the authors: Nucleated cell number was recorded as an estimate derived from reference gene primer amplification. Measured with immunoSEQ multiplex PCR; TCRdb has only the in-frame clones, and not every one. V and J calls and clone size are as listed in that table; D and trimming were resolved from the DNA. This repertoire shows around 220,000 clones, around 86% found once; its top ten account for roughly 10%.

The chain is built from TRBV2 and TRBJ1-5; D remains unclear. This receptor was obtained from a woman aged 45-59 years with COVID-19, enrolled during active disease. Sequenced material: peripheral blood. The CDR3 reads CASSRVAGQPQHF. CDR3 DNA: TGTGCCAGCAGCCGAGTGGCAGGTCAGCCCCAGCATTTT.